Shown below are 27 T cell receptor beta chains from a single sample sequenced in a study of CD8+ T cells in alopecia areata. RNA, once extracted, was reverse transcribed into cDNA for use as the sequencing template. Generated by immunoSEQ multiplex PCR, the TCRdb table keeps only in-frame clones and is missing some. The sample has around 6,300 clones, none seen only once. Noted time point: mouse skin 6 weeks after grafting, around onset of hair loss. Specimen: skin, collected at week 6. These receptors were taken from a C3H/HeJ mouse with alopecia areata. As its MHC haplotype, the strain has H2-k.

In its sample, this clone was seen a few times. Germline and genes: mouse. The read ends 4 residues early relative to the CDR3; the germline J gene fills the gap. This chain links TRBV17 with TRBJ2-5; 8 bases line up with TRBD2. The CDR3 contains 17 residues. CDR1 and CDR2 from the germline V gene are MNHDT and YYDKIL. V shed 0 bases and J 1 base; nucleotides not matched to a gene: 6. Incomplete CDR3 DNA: TGTGCTAGCAGTAGAGATGCTGGGGGGAGGCACCAAGAC. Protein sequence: CASSRDAGGRHQD. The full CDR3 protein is CASSRDAGGRHQDTQYF.

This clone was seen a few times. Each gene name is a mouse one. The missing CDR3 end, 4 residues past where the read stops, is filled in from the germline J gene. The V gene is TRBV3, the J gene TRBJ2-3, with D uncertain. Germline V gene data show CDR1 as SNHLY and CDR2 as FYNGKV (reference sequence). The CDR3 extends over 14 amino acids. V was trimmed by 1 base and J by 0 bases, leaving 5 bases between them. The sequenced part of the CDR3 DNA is TGTGCCAGCAGCTTAGACAGTAGTGCAGAA. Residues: CASSLDSSAE. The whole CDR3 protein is CASSLDSSAETLYF.

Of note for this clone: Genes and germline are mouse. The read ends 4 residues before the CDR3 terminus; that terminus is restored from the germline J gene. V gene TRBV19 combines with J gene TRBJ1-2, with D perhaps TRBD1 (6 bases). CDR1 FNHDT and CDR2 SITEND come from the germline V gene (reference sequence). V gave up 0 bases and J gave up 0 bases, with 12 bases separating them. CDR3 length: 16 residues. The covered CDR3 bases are TGTGCCAGCAGTATAGCTAGGCCAGGGGCAAACTCC. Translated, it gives CASSIARPGANS. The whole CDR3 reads CASSIARPGANSDYTF.

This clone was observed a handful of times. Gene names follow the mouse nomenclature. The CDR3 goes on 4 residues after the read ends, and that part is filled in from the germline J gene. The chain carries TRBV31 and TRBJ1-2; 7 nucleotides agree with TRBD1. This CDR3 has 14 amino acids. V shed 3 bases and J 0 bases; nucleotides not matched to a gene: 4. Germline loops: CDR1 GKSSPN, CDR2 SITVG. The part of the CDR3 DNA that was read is TGTGCCTGGAGCCGGGACAGAACAAACTCC. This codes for CAWSRDRTNS. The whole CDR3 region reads CAWSRDRTNSDYTF.

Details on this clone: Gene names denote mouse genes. The CDR3 sequence is CTCSADQGRYAEQFF. The DNA read from the CDR3 is TGCACCTGCAGTGCAGATCAGGGGCGCTATGCT. The chain uses TRBV1 and TRBJ2-1, with D possibly being TRBD1 (6 bases). The read halts 4 residues ahead of the CDR3 end, with the missing end drawn from the germline J gene. The CDR3 runs to 15 residues. The germline V gene encodes CDR1 NSQYPW and CDR2 LRSPGD (reference sequence). The V gene lost 0 bases and the J gene lost 3 bases, with 9 bases spanning the gap.

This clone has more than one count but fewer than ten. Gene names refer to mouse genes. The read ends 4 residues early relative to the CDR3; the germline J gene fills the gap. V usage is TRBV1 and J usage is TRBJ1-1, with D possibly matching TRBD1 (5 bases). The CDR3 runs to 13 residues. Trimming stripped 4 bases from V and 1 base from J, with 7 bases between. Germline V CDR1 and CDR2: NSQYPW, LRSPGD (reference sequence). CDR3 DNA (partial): TGCACCTGCAGTGGGACACTAAACACA. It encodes CTCSGTLNT. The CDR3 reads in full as CTCSGTLNTEVFF.

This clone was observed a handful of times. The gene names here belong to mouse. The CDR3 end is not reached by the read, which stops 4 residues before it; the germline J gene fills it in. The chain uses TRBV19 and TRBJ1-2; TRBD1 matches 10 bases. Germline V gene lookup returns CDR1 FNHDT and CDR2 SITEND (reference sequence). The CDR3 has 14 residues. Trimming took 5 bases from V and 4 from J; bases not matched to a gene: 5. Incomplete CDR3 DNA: TGTGCCAGCAGCCCTCGGACAGGGGGCTCC. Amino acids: CASSPRTGGS. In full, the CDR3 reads CASSPRTGGSDYTF.

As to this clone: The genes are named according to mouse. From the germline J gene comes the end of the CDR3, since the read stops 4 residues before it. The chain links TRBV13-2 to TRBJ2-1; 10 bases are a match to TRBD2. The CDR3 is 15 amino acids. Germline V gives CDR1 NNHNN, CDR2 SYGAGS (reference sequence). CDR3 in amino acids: CASGDPGGAWAEQFF. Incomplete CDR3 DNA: TGTGCCAGCGGTGACCCTGGGGGGGCGTGGGCT.

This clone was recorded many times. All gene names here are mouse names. CDR3 DNA, as far as it was read: TGTGCCAGCAGACAGGGGAGGGACTATGCT. Protein: CASRQGRDYA. The full CDR3 protein reads CASRQGRDYAEQFF. The chain is built from TRBV13-1 and TRBJ2-1; TRBD1 agrees at 7 bases. The read terminates 4 residues ahead of where the CDR3 ends, so the germline J gene completes it. V shed 5 bases and J 2 bases; nucleotides not matched to a gene: 4. Germline loops: CDR1 NSHNY, CDR2 SYGAGN. This CDR3 has 14 residues.

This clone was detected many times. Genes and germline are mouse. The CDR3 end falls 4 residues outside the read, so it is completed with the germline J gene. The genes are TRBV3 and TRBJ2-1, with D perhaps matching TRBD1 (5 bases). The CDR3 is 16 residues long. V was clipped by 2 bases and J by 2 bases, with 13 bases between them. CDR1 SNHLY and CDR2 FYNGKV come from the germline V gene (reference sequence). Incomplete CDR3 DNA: TGTGCCAGCAGCTTAAAGCCAGGGTGGCACTATGCT. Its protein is CASSLKPGWHYA. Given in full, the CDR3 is CASSLKPGWHYAEQFF.

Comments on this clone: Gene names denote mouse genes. The DNA read from the CDR3 is TGTGCCAGCAGTATAGCCGGGACTGGGGAAGAC. This sequence encodes CASSIAGTGED. The whole CDR3 sequence is CASSIAGTGEDTQYF. The chain couples TRBV19 to TRBJ2-5, with TRBD2 matching over 10 bases. The read ends 4 residues early relative to the CDR3; the germline J gene fills the gap. This CDR3 has 15 amino acids. Germline V gene lookup returns CDR1 FNHDT and CDR2 SITEND (reference sequence).

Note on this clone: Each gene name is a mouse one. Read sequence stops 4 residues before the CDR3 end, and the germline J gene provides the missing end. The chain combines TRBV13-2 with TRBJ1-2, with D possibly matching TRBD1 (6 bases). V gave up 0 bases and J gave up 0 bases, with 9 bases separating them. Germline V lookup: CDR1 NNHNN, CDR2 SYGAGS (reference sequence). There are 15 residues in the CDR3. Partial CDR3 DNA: TGTGCCAGCGGTGATGCAGGGACAACAAACTCC. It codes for CASGDAGTTNS. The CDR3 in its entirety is CASGDAGTTNSDYTF.

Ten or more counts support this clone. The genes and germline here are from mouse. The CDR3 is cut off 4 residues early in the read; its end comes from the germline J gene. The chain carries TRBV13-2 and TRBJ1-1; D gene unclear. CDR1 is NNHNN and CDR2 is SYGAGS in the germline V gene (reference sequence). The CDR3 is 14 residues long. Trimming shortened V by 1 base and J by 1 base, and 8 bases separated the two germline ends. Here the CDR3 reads CASGDRQENTEVFF. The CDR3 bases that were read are TGTGCCAGCGGTGATCGACAAGAAAACACA.

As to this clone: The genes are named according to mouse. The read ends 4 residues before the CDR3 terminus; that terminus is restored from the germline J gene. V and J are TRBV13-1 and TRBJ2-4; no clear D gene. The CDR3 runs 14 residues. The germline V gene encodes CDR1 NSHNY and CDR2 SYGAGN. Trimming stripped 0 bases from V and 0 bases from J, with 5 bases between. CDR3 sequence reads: CASSDEYSQNTLYF. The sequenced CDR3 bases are TGTGCCAGCAGTGATGAGTATAGTCAAAAC.

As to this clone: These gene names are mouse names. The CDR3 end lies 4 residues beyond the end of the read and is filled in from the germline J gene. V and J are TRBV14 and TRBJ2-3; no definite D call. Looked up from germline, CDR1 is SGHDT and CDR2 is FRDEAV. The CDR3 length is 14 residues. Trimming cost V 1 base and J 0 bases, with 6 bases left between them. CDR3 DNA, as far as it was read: TGTGCCAGCAGTTTCATCCAGAGTGCAGAA. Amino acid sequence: CASSFIQSAE. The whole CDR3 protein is CASSFIQSAETLYF.

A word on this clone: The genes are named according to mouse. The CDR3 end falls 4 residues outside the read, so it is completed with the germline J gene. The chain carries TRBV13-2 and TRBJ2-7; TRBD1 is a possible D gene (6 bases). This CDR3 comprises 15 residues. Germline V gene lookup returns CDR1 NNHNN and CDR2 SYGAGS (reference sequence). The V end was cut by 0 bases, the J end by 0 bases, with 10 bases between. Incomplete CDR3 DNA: TGTGCCAGCGGTGATGAGGGGGAGGGCTCCTAT. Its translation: CASGDEGEGSY. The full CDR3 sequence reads CASGDEGEGSYEQYF.

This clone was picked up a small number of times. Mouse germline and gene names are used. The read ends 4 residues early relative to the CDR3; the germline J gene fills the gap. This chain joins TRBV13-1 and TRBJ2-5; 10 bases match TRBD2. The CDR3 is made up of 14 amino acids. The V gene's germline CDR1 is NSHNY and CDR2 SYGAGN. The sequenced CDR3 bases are TGTGCCAGCAGTGACTGGGGGGGCGCGGAC. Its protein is CASSDWGGAD. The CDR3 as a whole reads CASSDWGGADTQYF.

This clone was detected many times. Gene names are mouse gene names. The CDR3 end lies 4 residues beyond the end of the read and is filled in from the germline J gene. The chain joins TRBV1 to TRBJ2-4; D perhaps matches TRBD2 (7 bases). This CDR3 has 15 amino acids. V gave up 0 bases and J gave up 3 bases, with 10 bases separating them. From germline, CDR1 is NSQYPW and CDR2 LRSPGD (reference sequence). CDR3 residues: CTCSADSGGQNTLYF. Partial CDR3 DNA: TGCACCTGCAGTGCAGATTCTGGGGGCCAAAAC.

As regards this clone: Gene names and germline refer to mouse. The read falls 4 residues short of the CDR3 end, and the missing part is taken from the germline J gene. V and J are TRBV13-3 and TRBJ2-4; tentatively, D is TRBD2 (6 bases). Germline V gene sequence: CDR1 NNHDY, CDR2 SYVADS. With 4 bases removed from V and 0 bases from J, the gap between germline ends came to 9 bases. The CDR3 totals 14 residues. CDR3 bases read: TGTGCCAGCAGTTCAACTGGGAGTCAAAAC. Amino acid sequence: CASSSTGSQN. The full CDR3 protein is CASSSTGSQNTLYF.

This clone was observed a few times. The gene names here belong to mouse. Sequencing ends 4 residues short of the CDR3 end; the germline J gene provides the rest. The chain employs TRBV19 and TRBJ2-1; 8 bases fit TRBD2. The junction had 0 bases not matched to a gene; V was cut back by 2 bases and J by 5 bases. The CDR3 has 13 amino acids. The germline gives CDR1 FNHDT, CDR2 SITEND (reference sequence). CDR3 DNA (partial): TGTGCCAGCAGTATGGGGGGGCATGCT. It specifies CASSMGGHA. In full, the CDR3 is CASSMGGHAEQFF.

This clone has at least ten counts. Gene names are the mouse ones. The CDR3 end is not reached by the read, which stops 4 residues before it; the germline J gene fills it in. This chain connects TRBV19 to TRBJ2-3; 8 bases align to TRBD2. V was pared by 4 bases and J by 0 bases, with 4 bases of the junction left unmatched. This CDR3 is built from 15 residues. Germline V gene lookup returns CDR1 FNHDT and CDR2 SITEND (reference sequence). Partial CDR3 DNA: TGTGCCAGCAGTCCCCGGACTGGGAGTGCAGAA. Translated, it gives CASSPRTGSAE. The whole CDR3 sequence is CASSPRTGSAETLYF.

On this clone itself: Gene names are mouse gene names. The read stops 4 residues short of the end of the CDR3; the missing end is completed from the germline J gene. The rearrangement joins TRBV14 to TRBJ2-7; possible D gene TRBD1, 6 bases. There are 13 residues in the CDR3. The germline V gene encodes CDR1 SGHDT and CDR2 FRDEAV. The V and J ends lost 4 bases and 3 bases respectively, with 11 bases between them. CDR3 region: CASSPRDNYEQYF. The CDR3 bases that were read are TGTGCCAGCAGTCCTCGGGACAACTAT. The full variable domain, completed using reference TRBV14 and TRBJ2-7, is EAGVTQSPRYAVLQEGQAVSFWCDPISGHDTLYWYQQPRDQGPQLLVYFRDEAVIDNSQLPSDRFSAVRPKGTNSTLKIQSAKQGDTATYLCASSPRDNYEQYFGPGTRLTVL.

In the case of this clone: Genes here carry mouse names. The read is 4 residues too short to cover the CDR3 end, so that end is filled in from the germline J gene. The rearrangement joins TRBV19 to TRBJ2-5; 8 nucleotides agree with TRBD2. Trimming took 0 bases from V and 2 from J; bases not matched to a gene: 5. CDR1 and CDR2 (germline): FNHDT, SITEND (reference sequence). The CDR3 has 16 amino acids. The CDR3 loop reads CASSIGTWGVQDTQYF. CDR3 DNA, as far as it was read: TGTGCCAGCAGTATAGGGACCTGGGGGGTCCAAGAC.

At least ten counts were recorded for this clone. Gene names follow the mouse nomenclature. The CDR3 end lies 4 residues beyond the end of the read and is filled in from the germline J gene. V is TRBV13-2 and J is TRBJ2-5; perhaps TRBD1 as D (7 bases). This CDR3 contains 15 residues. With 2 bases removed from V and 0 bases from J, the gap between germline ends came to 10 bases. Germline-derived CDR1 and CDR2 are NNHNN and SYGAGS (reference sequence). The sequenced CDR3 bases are TGTGCCAGCGGTGAGGCAGGGGGGAACCAAGAC. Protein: CASGEAGGNQD. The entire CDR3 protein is CASGEAGGNQDTQYF.

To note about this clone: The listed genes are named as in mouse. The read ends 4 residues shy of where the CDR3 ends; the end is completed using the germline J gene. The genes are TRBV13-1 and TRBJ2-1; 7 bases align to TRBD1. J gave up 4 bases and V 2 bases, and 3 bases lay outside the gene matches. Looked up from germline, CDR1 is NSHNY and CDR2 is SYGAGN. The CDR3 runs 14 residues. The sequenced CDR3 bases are TGTGCCAGCAGTGAAACAGGGGTGTATGCT. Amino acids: CASSETGVYA. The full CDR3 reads CASSETGVYAEQFF.

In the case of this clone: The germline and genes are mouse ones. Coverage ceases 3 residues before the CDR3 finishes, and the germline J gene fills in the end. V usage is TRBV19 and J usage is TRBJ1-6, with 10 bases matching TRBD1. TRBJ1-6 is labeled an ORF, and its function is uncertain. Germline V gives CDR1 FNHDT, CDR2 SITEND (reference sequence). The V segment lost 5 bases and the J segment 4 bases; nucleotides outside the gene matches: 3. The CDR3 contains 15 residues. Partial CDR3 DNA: TGTGCCAGCAGCAGACAGGGGGCTTATAATTCGCCC. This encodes CASSRQGAYNSP. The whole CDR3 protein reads CASSRQGAYNSPLYF.

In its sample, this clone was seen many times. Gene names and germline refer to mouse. The CDR3 here is CASTRGGEVFF. The sequenced part of the CDR3 DNA is TGTGCCAGCACCAGGGGAGGA. The V gene is TRBV19, the J gene TRBJ1-1, with a tentative D call TRBD1 (6 bases). Sequencing ends 4 residues short of the CDR3 end; the germline J gene provides the rest. Germline lookup yields CDR1 FNHDT and CDR2 SITEND (reference sequence). The CDR3 consists of 11 residues.